This TCR beta chain originates from a study of CD8+ T cells in alopecia areata. The authors extracted RNA and reverse transcribed it into cDNA as the sequencing template. Clones were sequenced by immunoSEQ multiplex PCR, and TCRdb holds only the in-frame ones, with some missing. The data show about 110,000 clones, approximately 54% seen once. As for treatment: oral pan-JAK inhibitor, 5-10 mg twice daily. Germline CDR1 and CDR2: MGHRA and YSYEKL. The CDR3 has 14 residues. Trimming took 4 bases from V and 2 from J, leaving 12 bases between them. The starting material was CD8+ T cells sorted from blood, obtained at week 24, from a patient treated with tofacitinib. The receptor comes from a human donor with alopecia areata. The chain couples TRBV4-1 to TRBJ2-7, with D possibly matching TRBD2 (6 bases). The CDR3 is CASSPGLTTYEQYF. Here the CDR3 DNA reads TGCGCCAGCAGCCCGGGACTTACTACCTACGAGCAGTACTTC.